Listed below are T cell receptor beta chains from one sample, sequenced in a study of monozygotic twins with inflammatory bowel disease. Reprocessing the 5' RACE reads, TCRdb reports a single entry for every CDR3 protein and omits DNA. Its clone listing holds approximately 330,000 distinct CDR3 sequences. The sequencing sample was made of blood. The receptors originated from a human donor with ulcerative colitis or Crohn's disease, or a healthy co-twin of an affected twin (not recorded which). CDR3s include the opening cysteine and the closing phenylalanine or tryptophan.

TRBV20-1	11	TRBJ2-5	CRVRSAETQYF
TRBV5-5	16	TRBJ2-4	CASSFVAGEAKNIQYF
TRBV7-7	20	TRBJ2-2	CASTQGASGSNRANTGELLF
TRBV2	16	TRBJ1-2	CASSEPDIGHRYGYTF
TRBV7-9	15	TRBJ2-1	CASSSTSGIYNEQFF
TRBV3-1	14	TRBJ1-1	CASRITGLNTEAFF
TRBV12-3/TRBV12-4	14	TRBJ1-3	CASSTQGSGNTIYF
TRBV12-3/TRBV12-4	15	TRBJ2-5	CASSGGTGKQETQYF
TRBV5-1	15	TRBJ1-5	CASSLGDRDNQPQHF
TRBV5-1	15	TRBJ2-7	CASSLRDPRNYEQYF
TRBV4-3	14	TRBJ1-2	CASSPGEPLYGYSF
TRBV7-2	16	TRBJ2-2	CASSLTGKVNTGELFF
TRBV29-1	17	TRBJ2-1	CSANHPRDSGRRAGQFF
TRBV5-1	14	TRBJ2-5	CASSSDRVQETQYF
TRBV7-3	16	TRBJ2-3	CASSPRTSGSTDTQYF
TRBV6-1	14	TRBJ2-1	CASRVPRGDNEQFF
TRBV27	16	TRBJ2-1	CASSPTGQGGDNEQFF
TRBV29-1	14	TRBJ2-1	CSVAGRGAHNEQFF
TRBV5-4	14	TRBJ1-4	CASSLTGGFEKLFF
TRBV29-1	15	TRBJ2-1	CSVSTGTGSYNEQFF
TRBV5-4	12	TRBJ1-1	CAVQQLAAEAFF
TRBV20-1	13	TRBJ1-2	CSARRGEWSGYTF
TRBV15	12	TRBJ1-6	CWCGRRRSPLHF
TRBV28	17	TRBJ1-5	CASTLGGGQGGNQPQHF
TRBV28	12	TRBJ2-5	CASSLVRETQYF
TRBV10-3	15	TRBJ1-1	CAIRGAGREGTEAFF
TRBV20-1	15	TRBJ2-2	CSARGLAGNTGELFF
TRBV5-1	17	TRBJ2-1	CASSLATSGGFNNEQFF
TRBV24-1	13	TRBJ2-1	CATTGGNHNEQFF
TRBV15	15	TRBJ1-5	CATSRQTGGNQPQHF
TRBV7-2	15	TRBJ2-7	CASSFRGATSDEQYF
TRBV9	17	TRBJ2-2	CASSDIGSGGNTGELFF
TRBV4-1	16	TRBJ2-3	CASSQVQGTSTDTQYF
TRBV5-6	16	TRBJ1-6	CASSRRAGAFNSPLHF
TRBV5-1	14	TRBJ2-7	CASRTLVGSYEQYF
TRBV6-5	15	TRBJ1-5	CASSYSGAVNQPQHF
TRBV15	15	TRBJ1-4	CATSRIQGVPEKLFF
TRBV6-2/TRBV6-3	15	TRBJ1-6	CASSPGTENNSPLHF
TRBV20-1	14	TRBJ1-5	CSARSGNSNQPQHF
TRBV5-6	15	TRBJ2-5	CASSLEFRGAETQYF
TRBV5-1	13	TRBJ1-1	CASSLAISTEAFF
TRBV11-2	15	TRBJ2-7	CASSIQGLISDEQYF
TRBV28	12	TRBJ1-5	CAGGQGNQPQHF
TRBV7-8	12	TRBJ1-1	CASSFREAEAFF
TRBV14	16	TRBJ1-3	CASSPNQLSSENTIYF
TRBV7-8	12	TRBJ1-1	CASSFGGGGAFF
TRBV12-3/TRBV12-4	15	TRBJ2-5	CASSSPGQGGETQYF
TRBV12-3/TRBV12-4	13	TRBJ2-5	CASSSGYQETQYF
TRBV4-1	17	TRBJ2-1	CASSQDKGGYGGDEQFF
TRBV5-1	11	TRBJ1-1	CASTKNTEAFF
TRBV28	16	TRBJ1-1	CASSLGIQSWGTEAFF
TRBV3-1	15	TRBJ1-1	CASSQNRRVRGEAFF
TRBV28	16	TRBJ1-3	CASSSGGISPGNTIYF
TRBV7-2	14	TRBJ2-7	CASSLGAASYEQYF
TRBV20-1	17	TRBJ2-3	CSAEGLAGGWKTDTQYF
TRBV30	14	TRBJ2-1	CAWSGGTGYNEQFF
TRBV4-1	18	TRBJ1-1	CASSQDHYGGTPRTEAFF